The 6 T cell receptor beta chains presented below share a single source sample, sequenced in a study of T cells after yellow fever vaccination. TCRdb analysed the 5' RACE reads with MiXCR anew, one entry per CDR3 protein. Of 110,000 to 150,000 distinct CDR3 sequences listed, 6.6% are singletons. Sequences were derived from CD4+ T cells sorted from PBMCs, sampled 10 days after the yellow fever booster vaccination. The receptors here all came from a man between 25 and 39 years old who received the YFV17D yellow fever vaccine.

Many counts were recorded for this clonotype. The DNA for the CDR3 is TGTGCCAGCAGCTTAAATTCGTGGAACAATGAGCAGTTCTTC. Protein sequence: CASSLNSWNNEQFF. This chain links TRBV7-3 with TRBJ2-1; D uncertain. The length of the CDR3 is 14 residues. Deletions cut 1 base from V and 5 bases from J, with 9 bases between. The V gene's germline CDR1 is SGHTA and CDR2 FQGTGA.

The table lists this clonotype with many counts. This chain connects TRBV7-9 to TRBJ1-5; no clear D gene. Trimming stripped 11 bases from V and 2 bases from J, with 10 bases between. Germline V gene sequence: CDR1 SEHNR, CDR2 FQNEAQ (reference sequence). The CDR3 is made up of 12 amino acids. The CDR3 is CASTTGNQPQHF. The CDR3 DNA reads TGTGCCTCCACAACGGGCAATCAGCCCCAGCATTTT.

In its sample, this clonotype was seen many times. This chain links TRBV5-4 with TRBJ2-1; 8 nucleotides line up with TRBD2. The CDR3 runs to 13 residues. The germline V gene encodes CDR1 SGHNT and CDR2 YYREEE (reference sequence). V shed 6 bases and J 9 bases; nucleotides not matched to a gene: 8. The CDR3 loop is CASKEREYSEQFF. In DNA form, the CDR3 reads TGTGCCAGCAAGGAGCGGGAGTATAGTGAGCAGTTCTTC.

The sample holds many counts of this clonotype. CDR3 protein: CASSPRLANTGELFF. The CDR3 nucleotides are TGCGCCAGCAGCCCTCGACTAGCGAACACCGGGGAGCTGTTTTTT. V usage is TRBV5-1 and J usage is TRBJ2-2, with a tentative D call TRBD2 (6 bases). The CDR3 is 15 amino acids. CDR1 is SGHRS and CDR2 is YFSETQ in the germline V gene. V was cut by 4 bases and J by 0 bases, with 10 bases left in between. Combining the CDR3 with reference TRBV5-1 and TRBJ2-2 gives the whole variable domain KAGVTQTPRYLIKTRGQQVTLSCSPISGHRSVSWYQQTPGQGLQFLFEYFSETQRNKGNFPGRFSGRQFSNSRSEMNVSTLELGDSALYLCASSPRLANTGELFFGEGSRLTVL.

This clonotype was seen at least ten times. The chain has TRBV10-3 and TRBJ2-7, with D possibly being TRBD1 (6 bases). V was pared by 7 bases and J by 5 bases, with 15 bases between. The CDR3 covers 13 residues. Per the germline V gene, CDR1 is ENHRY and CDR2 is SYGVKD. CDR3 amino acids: CAITRGGVDEQYF. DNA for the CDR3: TGTGCCATCACGAGAGGGGGAGTCGACGAGCAGTACTTC.

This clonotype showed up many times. CDR3 loop: CASNLGGVGYNEQFF. As DNA, the CDR3 is TGTGCCAGCAACTTGGGGGGTGTCGGCTACAATGAGCAGTTCTTC. The chain recombines TRBV12-3 or TRBV12-4 with TRBJ2-1, with D maybe TRBD2 (6 bases). The CDR3 runs 15 residues. The V end lost 7 bases, the J end lost 3 bases, and 16 bases lay between the germline ends.